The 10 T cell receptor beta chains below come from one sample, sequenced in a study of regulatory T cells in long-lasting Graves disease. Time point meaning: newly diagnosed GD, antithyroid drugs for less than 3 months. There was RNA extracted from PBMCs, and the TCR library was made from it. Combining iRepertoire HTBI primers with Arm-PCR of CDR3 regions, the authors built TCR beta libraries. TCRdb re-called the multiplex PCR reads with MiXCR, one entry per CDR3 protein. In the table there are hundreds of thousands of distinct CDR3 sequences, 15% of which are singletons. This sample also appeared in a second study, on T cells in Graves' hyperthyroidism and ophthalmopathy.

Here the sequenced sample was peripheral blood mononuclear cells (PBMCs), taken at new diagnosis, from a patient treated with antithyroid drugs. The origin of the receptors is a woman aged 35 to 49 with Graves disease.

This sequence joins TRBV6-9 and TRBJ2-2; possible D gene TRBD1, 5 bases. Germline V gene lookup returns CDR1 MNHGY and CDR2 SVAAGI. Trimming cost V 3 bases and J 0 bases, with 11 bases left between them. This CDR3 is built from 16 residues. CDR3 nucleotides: TGTGCCAGCAGTTACGTCAGGGTCACGAACACCGGGGAGCTGTTTTTT. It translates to CASSYVRVTNTGELFF.

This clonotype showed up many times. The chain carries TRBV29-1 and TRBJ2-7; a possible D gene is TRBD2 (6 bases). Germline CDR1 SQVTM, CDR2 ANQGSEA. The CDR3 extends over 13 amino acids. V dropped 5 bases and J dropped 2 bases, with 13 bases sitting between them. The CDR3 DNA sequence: TGCAGCGTTCGGGCGGGAATTACCTACGAGCAGTACTTC. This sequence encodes CSVRAGITYEQYF.

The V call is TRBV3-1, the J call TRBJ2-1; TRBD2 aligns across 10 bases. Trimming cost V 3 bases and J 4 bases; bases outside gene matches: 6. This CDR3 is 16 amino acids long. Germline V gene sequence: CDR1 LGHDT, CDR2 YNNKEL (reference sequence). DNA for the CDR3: TGTGCCAGCAGCCACAGACTAGCGGGCGCGTACAATGAGCAGTTCTTC. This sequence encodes CASSHRLAGAYNEQFF.

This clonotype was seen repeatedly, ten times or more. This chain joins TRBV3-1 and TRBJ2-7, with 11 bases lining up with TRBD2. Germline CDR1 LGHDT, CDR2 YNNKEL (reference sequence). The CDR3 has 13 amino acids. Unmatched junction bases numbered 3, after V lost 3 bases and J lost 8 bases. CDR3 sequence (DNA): TGTGCCAGCAGCCATGGGACTAGCGGTAAGCAGTACTTC. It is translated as CASSHGTSGKQYF.

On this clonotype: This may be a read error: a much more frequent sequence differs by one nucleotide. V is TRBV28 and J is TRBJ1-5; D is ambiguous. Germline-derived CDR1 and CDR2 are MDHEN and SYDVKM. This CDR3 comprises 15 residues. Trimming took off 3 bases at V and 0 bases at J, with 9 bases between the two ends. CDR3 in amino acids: CASSLVGSSNQPQHF. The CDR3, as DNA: TGTGCCAGCAGTTTGGTAGGGAGTAGCAATCAGCCCCAGCATTTT. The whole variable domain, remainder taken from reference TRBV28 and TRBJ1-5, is DVKVTQSSRYLVKRTGEKVFLECVQDMDHENMFWYRQDPGLGLRLIYFSYDVKMKEKGDIPEGYSVSREKKERFSLILESASTNQTSMYLCASSLVGSSNQPQHFGDGTRLSIL.

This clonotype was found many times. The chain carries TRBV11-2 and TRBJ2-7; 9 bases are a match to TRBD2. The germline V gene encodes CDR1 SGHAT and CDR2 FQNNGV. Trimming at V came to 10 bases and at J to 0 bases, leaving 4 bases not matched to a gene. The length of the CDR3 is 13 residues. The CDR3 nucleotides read TGTGCCACGCGGGGGGGAATCTCCTACGAGCAGTACTTC. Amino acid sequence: CATRGGISYEQYF. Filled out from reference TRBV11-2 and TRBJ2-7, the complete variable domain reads EAGVAQSPRYKIIEKRQSVAFWCNPISGHATLYWYQQILGQGPKLLIQFQNNGVVDDSQLPKDRFSAERLKGVDSTLKIQPAKLEDSAVYLCATRGGISYEQYFGPGTRLTVT.

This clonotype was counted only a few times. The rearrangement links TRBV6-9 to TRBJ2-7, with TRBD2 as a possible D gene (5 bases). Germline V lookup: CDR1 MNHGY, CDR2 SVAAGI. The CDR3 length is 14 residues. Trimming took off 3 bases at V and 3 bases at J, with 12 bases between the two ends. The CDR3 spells CASSYSTGYYEQYF. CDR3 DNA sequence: TGTGCCAGCAGTTACTCTACGGGGTACTACGAGCAGTACTTC.

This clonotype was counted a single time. This chain's CDR3 is CSAMLAGTDTQYF. CDR3 bases: TGCAGTGCTATGCTAGCGGGCACAGATACGCAGTATTTT. The V and J genes are TRBV20-1 and TRBJ2-3; 7 positions agree with TRBD2. The CDR3 is made up of 13 amino acids. The V gene's germline CDR1 is DFQATT and CDR2 SNEGSKA (reference sequence). V lost 4 bases and J lost 1; bases outside the gene matches: 2.

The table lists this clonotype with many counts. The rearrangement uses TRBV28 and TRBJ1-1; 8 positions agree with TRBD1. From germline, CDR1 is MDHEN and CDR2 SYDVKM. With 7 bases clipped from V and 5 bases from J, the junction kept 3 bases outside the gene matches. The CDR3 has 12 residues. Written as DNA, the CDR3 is TGTGCCAGCAACACAGGGGGTACTGAAGCTTTCTTT. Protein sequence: CASNTGGTEAFF.

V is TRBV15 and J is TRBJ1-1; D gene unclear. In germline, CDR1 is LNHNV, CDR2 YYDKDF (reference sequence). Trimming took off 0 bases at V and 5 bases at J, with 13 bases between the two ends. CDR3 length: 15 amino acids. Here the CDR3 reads CATSRDPTVRTEAFF. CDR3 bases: TGTGCCACCAGCAGAGATCCCACGGTGAGGACTGAAGCTTTCTTT.